A selection of T cell receptor beta chains follows, all from one sample in a study of cytomegalovirus exposure and HLA in healthy donors. TCRdb's copy holds only in-frame clones and misses some; the assay was immunoSEQ multiplex PCR. The data contain 100,000 to 130,000 clones, 60% to 75% of them singletons. Sequenced input: PBMCs. Receptors originate from a man aged 25-45 years in good health and CMV-seronegative. The CDR3 runs from the conserved cysteine through the conserved F or W. Fields, in order: D gene, CDR3 length, V gene, J gene, clone size, CDR3 protein, CDR3 DNA. D genes are given only for firm matches. Clone size, where shown, is once, few, many, or a class for clones that have expanded.

D: NA; length: 15; V: TRBV19; J: TRBJ2-3; size: few; CDR3: CASSIGVRSTDTQYF; DNA: TGTGCCAGTAGTATAGGGGTCAGGAGCACAGATACGCAGTATTTT
D: NA; length: 11; V: TRBV27; J: TRBJ2-1; size: NA; CDR3: CATLRGNEQFF; DNA: TGTGCCACCCTGCGGGGAAATGAGCAGTTCTTC
D: TRBD1; length: 16; V: TRBV6-5; J: TRBJ1-4; size: NA; CDR3: CASSSATGGEGEKLFF; DNA: TGTGCCAGCAGTTCCGCGACAGGGGGCGAAGGTGAAAAACTGTTTTTT
D: TRBD1; length: 15; V: TRBV5-4; J: TRBJ2-3; size: once; CDR3: CASRGSDRGTDTQYF; DNA: TGTGCCAGCAGGGGGTCGGACAGGGGGACAGATACGCAGTATTTT
D: NA; length: 13; V: TRBV19; J: TRBJ2-3; size: NA; CDR3: CASSIALAGTQYF; DNA: TGTGCCAGTAGTATAGCCCTAGCTGGTACGCAGTATTTT
D: TRBD2; length: 12; V: TRBV29-1; J: TRBJ2-3; size: NA; CDR3: CSLTSLTDTQYF; DNA: TGCAGCCTGACTAGCCTCACAGATACGCAGTATTTT
D: NA; length: 17; V: TRBV7-8; J: TRBJ2-4; size: few; CDR3: CASSLAAAGYGKNIQYF; DNA: TGTGCCAGCAGCTTAGCGGCGGCGGGATACGGCAAAAACATTCAGTACTTC
D: TRBD1; length: 15; V: TRBV9; J: TRBJ1-6; size: few; CDR3: CASSVTGGGNSPLHF; DNA: TGTGCCAGCAGCGTAACAGGGGGAGGTAATTCACCCCTCCACTTT
D: TRBD2; length: 14; V: TRBV7-3; J: TRBJ2-2; size: NA; CDR3: CASSTSGNTGELFF; DNA: TGTGCCAGCAGCACTAGCGGAAACACCGGGGAGCTGTTTTTT
D: NA; length: 13; V: TRBV5-6; J: TRBJ2-7; size: NA; CDR3: CASSSDSFYEQYF; DNA: TGTGCCAGCAGCTCAGACAGTTTCTACGAGCAGTACTTC
D: NA; length: 14; V: TRBV6-5; J: TRBJ1-2; size: NA; CDR3: CASTNRRGSYGYTF; DNA: TGTGCCAGCACCAACAGGAGGGGTTCCTATGGCTACACCTTC
D: NA; length: 11; V: TRBV30; J: TRBJ2-7; size: NA; CDR3: CAWSVAREQYF; DNA: TGTGCCTGGAGTGTTGCCAGGGAGCAGTACTTC
D: TRBD2; length: 14; V: TRBV6-5; J: TRBJ2-5; size: few; CDR3: CASSYRGGQETQYF; DNA: TGTGCCAGCAGTTACCGGGGGGGGCAAGAGACCCAGTACTTC
D: TRBD2; length: 14; V: TRBV29-1; J: TRBJ2-3; size: NA; CDR3: CSVGGSGSTDTQYF; DNA: TGCAGCGTTGGCGGTAGCGGGAGCACAGATACGCAGTATTTT
D: NA; length: 16; V: TRBV27; J: TRBJ2-3; size: NA; CDR3: CASSLSMLVWQDTQYF; DNA: TGTGCCAGCAGTTTATCGATGCTAGTGTGGCAAGATACGCAGTATTTT
D: TRBD1; length: 14; V: TRBV28; J: TRBJ2-7; size: few; CDR3: CASSGTVSSYEQYF; DNA: TGTGCCAGCAGTGGGACAGTTTCCTCCTACGAGCAGTACTTC
D: NA; length: 13; V: TRBV7-7; J: TRBJ2-1; size: few; CDR3: CASSLRAVDEQFF; DNA: TGTGCCAGCAGCTTAAGAGCGGTGGATGAGCAGTTCTTC
D: NA; length: 16; V: TRBV12-5; J: TRBJ1-2; size: few; CDR3: CASGSPRRPGFNGYTF; DNA: TGTGCTAGTGGTTCTCCCAGGAGGCCAGGCTTCAATGGCTACACCTTC
D: TRBD1; length: 15; V: TRBV30; J: TRBJ1-6; size: few; CDR3: CAWSPGQGENSPLHF; DNA: TGTGCCTGGAGTCCAGGACAGGGGGAGAATTCACCCCTCCACTTT
D: TRBD2; length: 15; V: TRBV28; J: TRBJ2-3; size: NA; CDR3: CASSLAGGGTDTQYF; DNA: TGTGCCAGCAGTTTAGCGGGAGGAGGGACAGATACGCAGTATTTT
D: NA; length: 13; V: TRBV10-3; J: TRBJ2-7; size: many; CDR3: CAISEVALYEQYF; DNA: TGTGCCATCAGTGAGGTAGCGCTGTACGAGCAGTACTTC
D: NA; length: 13; V: TRBV5-5; J: TRBJ1-2; size: NA; CDR3: CASMGQGVNGYTF; DNA: TGTGCCAGCATGGGCCAAGGGGTGAATGGCTACACCTTC
D: TRBD2; length: 17; V: TRBV7-9; J: TRBJ2-1; size: NA; CDR3: CSSSPGSTSATYNEQFF; DNA: TGTTCCAGCAGCCCAGGTTCGACTAGCGCGACTTACAATGAGCAGTTCTTC
D: NA; length: 16; V: TRBV9; J: TRBJ2-3; size: NA; CDR3: CASSAFSSRGADTQYF; DNA: TGTGCCAGCAGCGCGTTCAGCTCCCGAGGAGCGGATACGCAGTATTTT
D: NA; length: 15; V: TRBV28; J: TRBJ1-4; size: NA; CDR3: CASSGRGGRREKLFF; DNA: TGTGCCAGCAGCGGACGGGGGGGGCGGAGGGAAAAACTGTTTTTT
D: TRBD2; length: 15; V: TRBV5-1; J: TRBJ2-3; size: NA; CDR3: CASSHREGRVDTQYF; DNA: TGCGCCAGCAGCCATCGGGAGGGCCGAGTGGATACGCAGTATTTT
D: NA; length: 16; V: TRBV4-1; J: TRBJ1-3; size: NA; CDR3: CASSLGDRLKGDTIYF; DNA: TGCGCCAGCAGCCTTGGGGACCGACTTAAGGGGGACACCATATATTTT
D: TRBD2; length: 13; V: TRBV27; J: TRBJ2-1; size: NA; CDR3: CASRGTTYNEQFF; DNA: TGTGCCAGCAGAGGGACTACATACAATGAGCAGTTCTTC
D: TRBD2; length: 15; V: TRBV30; J: TRBJ2-1; size: NA; CDR3: CAWRSRLAGGNEQFF; DNA: TGTGCCTGGAGGTCTCGACTAGCGGGGGGAAATGAGCAGTTCTTC
D: TRBD2; length: 14; V: TRBV19; J: TRBJ2-7; size: NA; CDR3: CASSTGLAGGEQYF; DNA: TGTGCCAGTAGTACGGGACTAGCGGGGGGCGAGCAGTACTTC
D: NA; length: 13; V: TRBV30; J: TRBJ2-7; size: NA; CDR3: CAWSKQGTYEQYF; DNA: TGTGCCTGGAGTAAACAGGGAACCTACGAGCAGTACTTC